This T cell receptor beta chain was captured in a study of blood T cell repertoires in COVID-19. Study summary: Italy, Spain and the United States were the sources of the convalescent and acute COVID-19 samples. PBMCs, B-cell-depleted T cells, or T cells provided the cDNA or gDNA that made up the material.

Original data processing: Scientists estimated how many nucleated cells there were by amplifying reference gene primers. Here immunoSEQ multiplex PCR was the method, and the copy in TCRdb shows in-frame clones only, minus some. From that table come the V and J calls and clone size; the DNA was used to work out D and trimming. The sample lists fewer than 400,000 clones; approximately 88% were seen once. After removal of 3 bases from V and 3 bases from J, the junction contained 5 bases not matched to a gene. The CDR3 is 14 amino acids. The germline gives CDR1 SGDLS, CDR2 YYNGEE. Material for sequencing was PBMCs or T cells enriched from blood (not recorded which). V is TRBV9 and J is TRBJ1-2; 7 positions match TRBD1. The receptor was derived from a woman aged 18 to 35 who had recovered from COVID-19. The DNA for the CDR3 is TGTGCCAGCAGCGGAACCGGGACAGACTATGGCTACACCTTC. It codes for CASSGTGTDYGYTF.